This record looks at one T cell receptor (beta chain) sequence and its context. In the same sample, other DNA sequences code for this CDR3. The sample originates from a study of control samples from healthy donors and cancer patients. CDR1 and CDR2 from the germline V gene are MGHRA and YSYEKL. The CDR3 is 13 amino acids. V lost 0 bases to trimming and J lost 4 bases, with 6 bases between them. Measured with immunoSEQ multiplex PCR; TCRdb has only the in-frame clones, and not every one. Recorded for this sample: approximately 190,000 clones. Sequenced input: blood. This sequence joins TRBV4-1 and TRBJ1-1; D is unclear. The TCR originated in a woman aged 25-40 years in good health. The CDR3 is CASSQDRGTEAFF. The CDR3 bases are TGCGCCAGCAGCCAAGACCGGGGCACTGAAGCTTTCTTT.